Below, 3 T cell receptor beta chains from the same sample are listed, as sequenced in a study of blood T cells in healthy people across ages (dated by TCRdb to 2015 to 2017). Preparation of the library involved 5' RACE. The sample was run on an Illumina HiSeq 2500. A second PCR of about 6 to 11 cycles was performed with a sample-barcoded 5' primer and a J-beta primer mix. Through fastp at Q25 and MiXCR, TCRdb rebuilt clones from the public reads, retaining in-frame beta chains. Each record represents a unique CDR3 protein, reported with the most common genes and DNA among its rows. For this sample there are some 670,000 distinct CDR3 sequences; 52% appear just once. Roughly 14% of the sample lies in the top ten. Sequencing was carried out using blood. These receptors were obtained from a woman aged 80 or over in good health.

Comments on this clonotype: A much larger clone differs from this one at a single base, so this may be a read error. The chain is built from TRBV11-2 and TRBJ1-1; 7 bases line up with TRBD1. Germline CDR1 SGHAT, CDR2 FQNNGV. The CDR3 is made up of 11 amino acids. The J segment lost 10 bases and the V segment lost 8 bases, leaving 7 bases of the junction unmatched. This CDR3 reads CASASGGAAFF. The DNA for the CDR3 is TGTGCCAGCGCCTCAGGGGGGGCAGCTTTCTTT.

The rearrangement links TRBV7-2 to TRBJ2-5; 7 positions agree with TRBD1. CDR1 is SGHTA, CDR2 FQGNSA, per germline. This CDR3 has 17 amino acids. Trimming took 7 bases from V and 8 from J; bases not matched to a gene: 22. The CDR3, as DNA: TGTGCCAGCACCGATCCTGGGGCAGGGGGACCTGGTAGTACCCAGTACTTC. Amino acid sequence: CASTDPGAGGPGSTQYF.

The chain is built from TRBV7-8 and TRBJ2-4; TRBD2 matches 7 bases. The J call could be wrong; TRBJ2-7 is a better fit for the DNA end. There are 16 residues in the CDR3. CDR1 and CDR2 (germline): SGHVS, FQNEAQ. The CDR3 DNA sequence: TGTGCCAGCACCTCGTCAGGAGCGGGGAATGGTTACGAGCAGTACTTC. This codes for CASTSSGAGNGYEQYF.